This T cell receptor beta chain stems from a study of blood T cell repertoires in COVID-19. The table came from immunoSEQ multiplex PCR; TCRdb's copy has only in-frame clones and leaves some out. The sample lists approximately 64,000 clones; over 65% were seen once. Trimming cost V 5 bases and J 5 bases; bases outside gene matches: 6. The germline V gene encodes CDR1 MNHEY and CDR2 SVGAGI. The CDR3 sequence is 14 residues long. This clone was recorded once. Sequencing used peripheral blood. This sequence joins TRBV6-5 and TRBJ1-5; 7 bases match TRBD1. The receptor was derived from a woman in her 70s with acute or convalescent COVID-19. Written as DNA, the CDR3 is TGTGCCAGCAGTAGACAGGGAAGGGATCAGCCCCAGCATTTT. Amino acid sequence: CASSRQGRDQPQHF.